This TCR beta chain was sequenced during a study of shared clonotypes between healthy human individuals. TCRdb keeps only in-frame clones here, not all; method: immunoSEQ multiplex PCR. Seen here are approximately 470,000 clones, 81% observed once, and the top ten hold about 13%. This sequence originates from a woman aged 40 to 50 in good health. Some clones in this sample may be carry-over from other donors' samples. Source material: PBMCs.

The CDR3 sequence: CAWRVGGTGELFF. The CDR3 DNA is TGTGCCTGGAGGGTGGGAGGAACCGGGGAGCTGTTTTTT. The chain joins TRBV30 to TRBJ2-2, with a tentative D call TRBD2 (6 bases). Trimming pared 3 bases from V and 5 bases from J, leaving 10 bases between. The CDR3 extends over 13 amino acids. Germline V CDR1 and CDR2: GTSNPN, SVGIG (reference sequence).